The 23 T cell receptor beta chains given below trace back to one sample, sequenced in a study of cytomegalovirus exposure and HLA in healthy donors. The PCR had 60 Vbeta and 13 Jbeta primers. The table came from immunoSEQ multiplex PCR; TCRdb's copy has only in-frame clones and leaves some out. This sample has 120,000 or so clones, with under 70% found just once. Input material: PBMCs. These receptor sequences come from a man between 18 and 35 years old in good health and CMV-seronegative.

The chain has TRBV25-1 and TRBJ2-7, with D tentatively TRBD1 (5 bases). Germline assignment: CDR1 MGHDK and CDR2 SYGVNS. This CDR3 is 11 amino acids long. V dropped 4 bases and J dropped 8 bases, with 9 bases sitting between them. The CDR3 region is CASSAGRQQYF. The CDR3 coding sequence is TGTGCCAGCAGTGCAGGGCGGCAGCAGTACTTC.

In this sample, this clone turned up once. The V call is TRBV6-6, the J call TRBJ2-7; a possible D gene is TRBD2 (5 bases). The CDR3 loop spans 15 amino acids. V was pared by 2 bases and J by 4 bases, with 15 bases between. In germline, CDR1 is MNHNY, CDR2 SVGAGI (reference sequence). As DNA, the CDR3 is TGTGCCAGCAGTTACCAAGCCGGGGTGGGTTACGAGCAGTACTTC. Protein: CASSYQAGVGYEQYF.

To note about this clone: The junction and the germline gene differ at one end; a read error may be behind it. The genes are TRBV29-1 and TRBJ1-2, with 11 bases identical to TRBD1. Germline CDR1 and CDR2: SQVTM and ANQGSEA. The CDR3 has 13 residues. The CDR3 DNA is TGCAGCGTTGATCCCGGGACAGGGGGGGGCTACCCCTTC. Amino acids: CSVDPGTGGGYPF.

Comment on this clone: Other nucleotide sequences in the sample specify the same CDR3. V and J are TRBV19 and TRBJ1-5; D remains ambiguous. The length of the CDR3 is 13 residues. Trimming cost V 5 bases and J 2 bases, with 7 bases left between them. Looked up from germline, CDR1 is LNHDA and CDR2 is SQIVND (reference sequence). The CDR3 coding sequence is TGTGCCAGTAGTCCAGGTGGCAATCAGCCCCAGCATTTT. This translates into CASSPGGNQPQHF.

This sequence joins TRBV28 and TRBJ1-5, with D uncertain. Trimming shortened V by 8 bases and J by 1 base, and 15 bases separated the two germline ends. The CDR3 has 15 residues. Germline values: CDR1 MDHEN, CDR2 SYDVKM. CDR3 residues: CASGKGGPSNQPQHF. The DNA for the CDR3 is TGTGCCAGCGGTAAAGGCGGTCCAAGCAATCAGCCCCAGCATTTT.

This clone was detected once. The rearrangement uses TRBV5-6 and TRBJ1-4; no definite D call. This CDR3 contains 16 residues. CDR1 and CDR2 from the germline V gene are SGHDT and YYEEEE. Trimming cost V 2 bases and J 8 bases, with 19 bases left between them. Here the CDR3 reads CASSFSVLTPREKLFF. The CDR3 DNA reads as TGTGCCAGCAGCTTCTCCGTTTTGACCCCGAGGGAAAAACTGTTTTTT.

The chain couples TRBV11-2 to TRBJ2-1; 7 bases match TRBD1. Germline CDR1 and CDR2: SGHAT and FQNNGV. The trim removed 4 bases at V and 4 bases at J, leaving 13 bases unmatched. The CDR3 consists of 17 residues. The CDR3 protein is CASSSRQGTIPYNEQFF. In nucleotides, the CDR3 is TGTGCCAGCAGCTCACGACAGGGTACGATACCTTACAATGAGCAGTTCTTC.

CDR3 in amino acids: CATPTGWGGYTF. As DNA, the CDR3 is TGTGCCACCCCGACAGGTTGGGGTGGCTACACCTTC. The genes are TRBV6-6 and TRBJ1-2; D may be TRBD1 (6 bases). CDR1 and CDR2 (germline): MNHNY, SVGAGI (reference sequence). Between the trimmed V and J ends, which lost 10 bases and 7 bases, there was a span of 16 bases. This CDR3 has 12 residues.

V is TRBV29-1 and J is TRBJ1-2; D may be TRBD1 (5 bases). Germline V CDR1 and CDR2: SQVTM, ANQGSEA. Trimming pared 2 bases from V and 4 bases from J, leaving 11 bases between. The CDR3 loop spans 13 amino acids. CDR3 nucleotide sequence: TGCAGCGTTGAACCGGGGGGGGGCTATGGCTACACCTTC. Protein product: CSVEPGGGYGYTF.

The chain combines TRBV6-5 with TRBJ1-3; a weak D match, TRBD1 (5 bases). CDR1 and CDR2 (germline): MNHEY, SVGAGI. CDR3 length: 16 residues. V lost 2 bases, J lost 3 bases, and 14 bases lay in between. The CDR3 DNA reads TGTGCCAGCAGTTACCTCCAGGGCTTAAGTGGAAACACCATATATTTT. Its protein is CASSYLQGLSGNTIYF.

The V gene is TRBV5-1, the J gene TRBJ2-3; D unclear. Trimming removed 0 bases from V and 5 bases from J, with 19 bases in between. Per the germline V gene, CDR1 is SGHRS and CDR2 is YFSETQ. The CDR3 extends over 17 amino acids. The CDR3 coding sequence is TGCGCCAGCAGCTTGGGGGTGTCACTAAATGATAGAGATACGCAGTATTTT. It specifies CASSLGVSLNDRDTQYF.

V and J are TRBV6-5 and TRBJ2-1; 7 bases are shared with TRBD2. The CDR3 length is 14 residues. The germline gives CDR1 MNHEY, CDR2 SVGAGI. Losses at the gene ends were 4 bases for V and 4 bases for J; bases not matched to a gene: 4. The CDR3 DNA is TGTGCCAGCAGTTTGAGCGGGACTTACAATGAGCAGTTCTTC. Its protein product is CASSLSGTYNEQFF.

The gene calls are TRBV2 and TRBJ2-7; D perhaps matches TRBD2 (6 bases). This CDR3 spans 15 amino acids. Trimming shortened V by 2 bases and J by 5 bases, and 16 bases separated the two germline ends. From germline, CDR1 is SNHLY and CDR2 FYNNEI. CDR3 nucleotides: TGTGCCAGCAGTGAAACACTTGCGGGGCAGAACGAGCAGTACTTC. Its protein is CASSETLAGQNEQYF. The whole variable domain, filled in from reference TRBV2 and TRBJ2-7, reads EPEVTQTPSHQVTQMGQEVILRCVPISNHLYFYWYRQILGQKVEFLVSFYNNEISEKSEIFDDQFSVERPDGSNFTLKIRSTKLEDSAMYFCASSETLAGQNEQYFGPGTRLTVT.

The chain uses TRBV28 and TRBJ2-5; D uncertain. With the DNA end fitting TRBJ2-7 better, the J assignment may be wrong. Germline-derived CDR1 and CDR2 are MDHEN and SYDVKM. The CDR3 extends over 13 amino acids. CDR3 loop: CASARPYTYEQYF. The DNA for the CDR3 is TGTGCCAGCGCGCGGCCGTATACCTACGAGCAGTACTTC.

The chain uses TRBV6-1 and TRBJ2-7; possibly TRBD2 for D (5 bases). Germline assignment: CDR1 MNHNS and CDR2 SASEGT. The V end lost 3 bases, the J end lost 1 base, and 10 bases lay between the germline ends. This CDR3 is built from 14 residues. CDR3 loop: CASSDTRESYEQYF. In nucleotides, the CDR3 is TGTGCCAGCAGTGATACTAGAGAGTCCTACGAGCAGTACTTC.

This clone appeared a single time. The J gene is TRBJ1-2, the V gene TRBV7-9; 7 bases map to TRBD1. Per the germline V gene, CDR1 is SEHNR and CDR2 is FQNEAQ (reference sequence). Losses at the gene ends were 7 bases for V and 0 bases for J; bases not matched to a gene: 11. The CDR3 length is 16 residues. The CDR3: CASINQRDRSNYGYTF. As DNA, the CDR3 is TGTGCCAGCATCAATCAACGGGACAGATCTAACTATGGCTACACCTTC.

This clone was found a few times. The chain employs TRBV19 and TRBJ1-4; a possible D gene is TRBD1 (6 bases). The CDR3 is 14 residues long. The germline V gene has CDR1 LNHDA and CDR2 SQIVND (reference sequence). Between the trimmed V and J ends, which lost 6 bases and 11 bases, there was a span of 19 bases. The CDR3 region is CASSNSPGQQKLFF. The CDR3 DNA is TGTGCCAGTAGCAACTCCCCGGGACAACAGAAACTGTTTTTT.

The V gene is TRBV5-8, the J gene TRBJ1-4; 9 bases line up with TRBD1. Germline CDR1 and CDR2: SGHTS and YDEGEE. The CDR3 is 16 amino acids. Losses at the gene ends were 2 bases for V and 6 bases for J; bases not matched to a gene: 8. The CDR3 here is CASSFGSGQGHEKLFF. CDR3 DNA sequence: TGTGCCAGCAGCTTCGGCTCGGGACAGGGTCATGAAAAACTGTTTTTT.

This clone has only one observation. The J gene is TRBJ2-7, the V gene TRBV4-1, with no clear D. Germline V lookup: CDR1 MGHRA, CDR2 YSYEKL. The CDR3 length is 12 residues. V was cut by 0 bases and J by 5 bases, with 5 bases left in between. CDR3 sequence reads: CASSQDPNEQYF. The DNA of the CDR3 is TGCGCCAGCAGCCAAGATCCCAACGAGCAGTACTTC.

The J gene is TRBJ2-7, the V gene TRBV6-5; D perhaps matches TRBD2 (5 bases). The V end was cut by 6 bases, the J end by 6 bases, with 21 bases between. This CDR3 contains 15 residues. Germline V lookup: CDR1 MNHEY, CDR2 SVGAGI. CDR3 coding DNA: TGTGCCAGCAGCCCCATGATCCACCGGGGATCCGAGCAGTACTTC. It encodes CASSPMIHRGSEQYF.

The sample holds one count of this clone. One end of the junction fails to match germline, which may point to a read error. The V call is TRBV29-1, the J call TRBJ1-2; D unresolved. This CDR3 spans 11 amino acids. Germline CDR1 SQVTM, CDR2 ANQGSEA. The CDR3, as DNA: TGCAGCGTTGGAGGCAACTATGGCTACCCCTTC. This codes for CSVGGNYGYPF.

This clone has more than one count but fewer than ten. The chain links TRBV28 to TRBJ1-2, with D perhaps matching TRBD1 (5 bases). V lost 6 bases and J lost 4, with 15 bases in between. Germline CDR1 MDHEN, CDR2 SYDVKM. This CDR3 has 14 amino acids. The CDR3 region is CASRAWGGAYGYTF. DNA of the CDR3: TGTGCCAGCAGGGCGTGGGGGGGAGCCTATGGCTACACCTTC.

V usage is TRBV7-8 and J usage is TRBJ1-5, with 10 nucleotides matching TRBD1. Germline V gene data show CDR1 as SGHVS and CDR2 as FQNEAQ. The CDR3 sequence is 17 residues long. Trimming removed 0 bases from V and 7 bases from J; junction bases left unmatched: 9. CDR3 in amino acids: CASSLAGGQGFGQPQHF. CDR3 bases: TGTGCCAGCAGCTTAGCGGGGGGACAGGGGTTTGGGCAGCCCCAGCATTTT.